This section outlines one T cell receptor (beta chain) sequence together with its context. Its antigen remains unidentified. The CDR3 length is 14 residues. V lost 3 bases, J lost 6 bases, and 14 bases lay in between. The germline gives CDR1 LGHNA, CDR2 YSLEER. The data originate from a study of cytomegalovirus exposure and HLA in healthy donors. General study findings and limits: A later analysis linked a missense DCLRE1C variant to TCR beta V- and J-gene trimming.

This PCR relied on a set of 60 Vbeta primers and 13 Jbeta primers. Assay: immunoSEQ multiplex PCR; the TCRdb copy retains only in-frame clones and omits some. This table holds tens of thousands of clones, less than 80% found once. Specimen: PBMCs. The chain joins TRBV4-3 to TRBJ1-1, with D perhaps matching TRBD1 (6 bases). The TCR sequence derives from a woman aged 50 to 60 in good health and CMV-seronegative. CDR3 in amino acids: CASSHETGTSEAFF. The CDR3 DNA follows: TGCGCCAGCAGCCACGAGACAGGAACCTCTGAAGCTTTCTTT.